This T cell receptor (beta chain) was identified in a study of T cell responses to AZD1222 COVID-19 vaccine. Study conclusions and caveats: Spike-wide coverage was observed for vaccine-associated CD4 TCRs, with dominant responses at 160-218 and 743-854.

The table lists this clone with a count of one. What it binds is not known. Method: immunoSEQ multiplex PCR; TCRdb's copy keeps in-frame clones and lacks some. The sample lists 100,000 to 150,000 clones; roughly nine tenths were seen once. CDR1 is LNHDA, CDR2 SQIVND, per germline (reference sequence). The CDR3 is made up of 14 amino acids. Trimming pared 5 bases from V and 2 bases from J, leaving 12 bases between. This TCR derives from an adult in good health. The specimen was peripheral blood, collected on day 0 of AZD1222 vaccination. The chain is built from TRBV19 and TRBJ1-2, with TRBD1 as a possible D gene (6 bases). For the CDR3, the DNA is TGTGCCAGTAGTCGATTCGGGGGCAACTATGGCTACACCTTC. This sequence encodes CASSRFGGNYGYTF.